These 19 T cell receptor beta chains came from one sample sequenced in a study of T cell responses to AZD1222 COVID-19 vaccine. The data were produced by immunoSEQ multiplex PCR, yet TCRdb's version contains in-frame clones alone and is incomplete. The sample lists about 110,000 clones, roughly 90% seen once, with around 16% in the top ten. The sequences come from peripheral blood, collected 28 days after the second AZD1222 dose. The receptors stem from an adult who received the AZD1222 COVID-19 vaccine.

The J gene is TRBJ1-2, the V gene TRBV28, with D perhaps matching TRBD1 (6 bases). Per germline, CDR1 MDHEN and CDR2 SYDVKM. The CDR3 contains 14 residues. V was trimmed by 0 bases and J by 9 bases, leaving 14 bases between them. For the CDR3, the DNA is TGTGCCAGCAGTTTATGGACCGGGGGCAGGCGCTACACCTTC. Encoded protein: CASSLWTGGRRYTF.

This chain connects TRBV30 to TRBJ2-1; no clear D gene. Germline V gives CDR1 GTSNPN, CDR2 SVGIG (reference sequence). Trimming removed 2 bases at V and 15 bases at J, with 14 bases between. The CDR3 is 11 residues long. The CDR3 loop is CAWSPSLLPFF. CDR3 in DNA: TGTGCCTGGAGTCCATCACTCCTCCCGTTCTTC.

The chain has TRBV5-1 and TRBJ1-4; tentatively, D is TRBD1 (6 bases). The CDR3 loop spans 18 amino acids. The ends were cut back, 7 bases at V and 0 bases at J, with 22 bases in the middle. Per the germline V gene, CDR1 is SGHRS and CDR2 is YFSETQ. CDR3 amino acids: CASRGGVGSLATNEKLFF. As DNA, the CDR3 is TGCGCCAGCCGGGGGGGCGTCGGTAGTCTTGCAACTAATGAAAAACTGTTTTTT.

CDR3 region: CASSPKNTEAFF. The CDR3 DNA reads as TGTGCCAGCAGCCCGAAGAACACTGAAGCTTTCTTT. The V call is TRBV11-3, the J call TRBJ1-1; no firm D call. The V gene lost 5 bases and the J gene lost 1 base, with 5 bases spanning the gap. This CDR3 has 12 residues. Germline V lookup: CDR1 SGHNT, CDR2 YENEEA.

The chain employs TRBV6-5 and TRBJ1-5; D is unresolved. The V end was cut by 11 bases, the J end by 3 bases, with 11 bases between. CDR1 is MNHEY and CDR2 is SVGAGI in the germline V gene. There are 12 residues in the CDR3. The CDR3, as DNA: TGTGCCGGCAAGACCTCCAATCAGCCCCAGCATTTT. Protein: CAGKTSNQPQHF.

The chain employs TRBV5-4 and TRBJ1-4, with TRBD1 as a possible D gene (6 bases). V shed 0 bases and J shed 6 bases, with 6 bases lying between them. CDR1 and CDR2 (germline): SGHNT, YYREEE (reference sequence). The CDR3 loop spans 13 amino acids. In DNA, the CDR3 is TGTGCCAGCAGCTTGGGACAGGATGAAAAACTGTTTTTT. It is translated as CASSLGQDEKLFF.

The chain has TRBV7-3 and TRBJ2-3; the D gene is possibly TRBD2 (6 bases). This CDR3 spans 13 amino acids. Germline CDR1 is SGHTA and CDR2 is FQGTGA. Deletions cut 1 base from V and 4 bases from J, with 6 bases between. The CDR3 here is CASSLREADTQYF. The CDR3 DNA reads TGTGCCAGCAGCTTAAGGGAGGCAGATACGCAGTATTTT.

This chain links TRBV27 with TRBJ1-3, with 9 bases matching TRBD1. The CDR3 contains 15 residues. Trimming took 6 bases from V and 3 from J; bases not matched to a gene: 6. Germline-derived CDR1 and CDR2 are MNHEY and SMNVEV (reference sequence). Here the CDR3 DNA reads TGTGCCAGCAGATCCGGGACAGGGCATGGAAACACCATATATTTT. As protein: CASRSGTGHGNTIYF.

V usage is TRBV29-1 and J usage is TRBJ2-3, with a possible D match to TRBD1 (5 bases). Trimming shortened V by 5 bases and J by 0 bases, and 9 bases separated the two germline ends. Germline V gene sequence: CDR1 SQVTM, CDR2 ANQGSEA. The length of the CDR3 is 13 residues. In nucleotides, the CDR3 is TGCAGCGTTCAGGGCGGTAGCACAGATACGCAGTATTTT. Protein product: CSVQGGSTDTQYF.

V gene TRBV5-1 combines with J gene TRBJ1-1; a weak D match, TRBD1 (6 bases). The ends were cut back, 0 bases at V and 4 bases at J, with 13 bases in the middle. This CDR3 has 15 amino acids. CDR1 and CDR2 from the germline V gene are SGHRS and YFSETQ. The CDR3 DNA is TGCGCCAGCAGCTTGGCGGGGGGGGCCGGCACTGAAGCTTTCTTT. Protein sequence: CASSLAGGAGTEAFF.

This clone is a singleton in its sample. The gene calls are TRBV28 and TRBJ2-2, with D possibly TRBD1 on 5 matching bases. Germline CDR1 and CDR2: MDHEN and SYDVKM. V gave up 6 bases and J gave up 3 bases, with 11 bases separating them. This CDR3 has 14 amino acids. CDR3 sequence: CASRLDSYTGELFF. The DNA of the CDR3 is TGTGCCAGCAGACTTGACAGTTACACCGGGGAGCTGTTTTTT.

The V and J genes are TRBV9 and TRBJ1-3; a weak D match, TRBD1 (6 bases). The V end lost 6 bases, the J end lost 4 bases, and 8 bases lay between the germline ends. The CDR3 is 12 residues long. Per germline, CDR1 SGDLS and CDR2 YYNGEE. The CDR3 DNA reads TGTGCCAGCAACAGGGTCGGAAACACCATATATTTT. This sequence encodes CASNRVGNTIYF.

The chain links TRBV2 to TRBJ1-3, with a tentative D call TRBD1 (6 bases). The CDR3 length is 12 residues. CDR1 and CDR2 from the germline V gene are SNHLY and FYNNEI. V dropped 7 bases and J dropped 3 bases, with 7 bases sitting between them. The CDR3 protein is CASIGGGNTIYF. The CDR3 DNA reads as TGTGCCAGCATAGGGGGTGGAAACACCATATATTTT.

The rearrangement links TRBV11-3 to TRBJ2-7, with D possibly being TRBD1 (6 bases). Deletions cut 4 bases from V and 4 bases from J, with 11 bases between. Germline V CDR1 and CDR2: SGHNT, YENEEA. The CDR3 covers 13 residues. The CDR3, as DNA: TGTGCCAGCAGCTCGAGGACAGCTTACGAGCAGTACTTC. Protein product: CASSSRTAYEQYF.

The rearrangement links TRBV12-5 to TRBJ1-1; D is unclear. Deletions cut 0 bases from V and 8 bases from J, with 10 bases between. The germline V gene has CDR1 LGHNT and CDR2 FRNRAP. The CDR3 is 13 residues long. DNA for the CDR3: TGTGCTAGTGGTTTGGTATTGGGAGGCGAAGCTTTCTTT. Amino acids: CASGLVLGGEAFF.

This CDR3 is CASSSNPGTSGVRYTQYF. The CDR3 nucleotides are TGTGCCAGCAGTTCAAACCCGGGGACTAGCGGGGTACGATATACGCAGTATTTT. The V gene is TRBV28, the J gene TRBJ2-3; 13 nucleotides line up with TRBD2. This CDR3 spans 18 amino acids. V gave up 4 bases and J gave up 7 bases; unmatched junction bases: 14. Germline-derived CDR1 and CDR2 are MDHEN and SYDVKM.

CDR3 sequence (DNA): TGTGCCAGCTCACCCCCTAACAAGGGAGACTACGAGCAGTACTTC. Its protein is CASSPPNKGDYEQYF. The V call is TRBV18, the J call TRBJ2-7; weak D call: TRBD2 (5 bases). This CDR3 has 15 amino acids. Between the trimmed V and J ends, which lost 3 bases and 3 bases, there was a span of 15 bases. The germline V gene has CDR1 KGHSH and CDR2 LQKENI.

The V gene is TRBV6-5, the J gene TRBJ1-2, with D possibly being TRBD1 (5 bases). Germline V lookup: CDR1 MNHEY, CDR2 SVGAGI. This CDR3 comprises 13 residues. The V end lost 2 bases, the J end lost 8 bases, and 12 bases lay between the germline ends. The CDR3 coding sequence is TGTGCCAGCAGTTACCGCGACAGCGACGGCTACACCTTC. Translation: CASSYRDSDGYTF.

The J gene is TRBJ1-5, the V gene TRBV30, with 7 nucleotides matching TRBD1. Trimming at V came to 4 bases and at J to 4 bases, leaving 4 bases not matched to a gene. This CDR3 is built from 13 residues. Germline values: CDR1 GTSNPN, CDR2 SVGIG (reference sequence). CDR3 sequence: CAWTRGPNQPQHF. In DNA, the CDR3 is TGTGCCTGGACGAGGGGGCCTAATCAGCCCCAGCATTTT.